The source of this T cell receptor (beta chain) is a study of technical replicates of blood from a handful of donors. The assay was immunoSEQ multiplex PCR, and TCRdb's table has in-frame clones only and misses some. Of approximately 89,000 clones listed, 94% are singletons. V was pared by 6 bases and J by 10 bases, with 8 bases of the junction left unmatched. The CDR3 has 13 residues. Germline CDR1 is MDHEN and CDR2 is SYDVKM. This clonotype was sampled from a human donor in good health. The chain employs TRBV28 and TRBJ2-1, with 8 bases that match TRBD1. What was sequenced was T cells isolated from PBMCs. This chain's CDR3 is CASRHQGAREQFF. The CDR3 DNA reads as TGTGCCAGCAGACACCAGGGGGCTAGAGAGCAGTTCTTC.